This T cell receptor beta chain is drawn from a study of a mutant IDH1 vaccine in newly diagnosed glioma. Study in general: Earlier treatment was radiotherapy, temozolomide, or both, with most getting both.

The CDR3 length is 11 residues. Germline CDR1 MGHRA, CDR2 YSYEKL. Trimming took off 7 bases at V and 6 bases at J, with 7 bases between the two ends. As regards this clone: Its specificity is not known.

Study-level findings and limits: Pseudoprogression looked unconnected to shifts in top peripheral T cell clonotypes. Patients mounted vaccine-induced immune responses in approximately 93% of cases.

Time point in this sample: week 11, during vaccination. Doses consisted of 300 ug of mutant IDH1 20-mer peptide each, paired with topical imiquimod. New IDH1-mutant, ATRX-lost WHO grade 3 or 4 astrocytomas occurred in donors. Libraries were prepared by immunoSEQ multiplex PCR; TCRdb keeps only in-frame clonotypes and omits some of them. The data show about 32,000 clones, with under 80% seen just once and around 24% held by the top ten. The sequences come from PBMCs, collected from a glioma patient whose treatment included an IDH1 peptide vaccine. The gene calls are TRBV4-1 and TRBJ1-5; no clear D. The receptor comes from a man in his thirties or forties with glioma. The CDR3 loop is CASTGSQPQHF. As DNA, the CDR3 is TGCGCCAGCACCGGGAGTCAGCCCCAGCATTTT.